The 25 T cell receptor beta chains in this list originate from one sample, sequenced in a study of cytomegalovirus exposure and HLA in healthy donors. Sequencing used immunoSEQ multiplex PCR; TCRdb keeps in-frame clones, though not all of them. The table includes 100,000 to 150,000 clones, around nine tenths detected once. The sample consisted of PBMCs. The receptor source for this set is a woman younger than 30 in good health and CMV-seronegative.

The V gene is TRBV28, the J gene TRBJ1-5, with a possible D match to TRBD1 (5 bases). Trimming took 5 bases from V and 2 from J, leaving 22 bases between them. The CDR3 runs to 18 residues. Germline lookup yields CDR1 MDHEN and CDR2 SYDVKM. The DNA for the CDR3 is TGTGCCAGCAGTACCGCCCTACGACGAAAAGGGGGCAATCAGCCCCAGCATTTT. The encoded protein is CASSTALRRKGGNQPQHF.

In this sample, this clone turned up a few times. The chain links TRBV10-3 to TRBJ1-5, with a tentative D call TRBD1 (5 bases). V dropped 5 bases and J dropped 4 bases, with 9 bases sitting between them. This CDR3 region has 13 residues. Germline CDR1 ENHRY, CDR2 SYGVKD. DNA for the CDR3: TGTGCCATCAGTCTACAGGAGAATCAGCCCCAGCATTTT. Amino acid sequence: CAISLQENQPQHF.

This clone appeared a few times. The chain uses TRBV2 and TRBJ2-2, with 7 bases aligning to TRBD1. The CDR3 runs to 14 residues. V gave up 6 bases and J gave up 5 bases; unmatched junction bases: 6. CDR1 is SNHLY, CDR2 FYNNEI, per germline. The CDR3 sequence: CASSRQGLTGELFF. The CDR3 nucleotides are TGTGCCAGCAGCCGACAGGGATTGACCGGGGAGCTGTTTTTT.

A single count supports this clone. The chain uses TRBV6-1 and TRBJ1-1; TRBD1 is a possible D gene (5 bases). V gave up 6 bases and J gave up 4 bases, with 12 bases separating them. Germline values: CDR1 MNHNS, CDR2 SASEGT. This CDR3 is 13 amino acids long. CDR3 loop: CASRLKQGTEAFF. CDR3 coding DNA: TGTGCCAGCAGATTAAAGCAGGGCACTGAAGCTTTCTTT.

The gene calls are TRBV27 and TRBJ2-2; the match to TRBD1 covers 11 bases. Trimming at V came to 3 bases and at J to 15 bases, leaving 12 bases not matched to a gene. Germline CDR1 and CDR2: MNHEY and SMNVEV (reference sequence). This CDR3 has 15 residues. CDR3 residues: CASSLLAGTGGWVFF. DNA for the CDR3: TGTGCCAGCAGTTTGTTAGCCGGGACAGGGGGTTGGGTGTTTTTT.

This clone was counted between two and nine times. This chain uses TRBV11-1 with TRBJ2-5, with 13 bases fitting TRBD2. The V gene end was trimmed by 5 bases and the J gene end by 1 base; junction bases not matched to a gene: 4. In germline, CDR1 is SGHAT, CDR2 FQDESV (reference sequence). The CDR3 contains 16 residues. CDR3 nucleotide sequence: TGTGCCAGCAGCCCGGGGACTAGCGGGATCCAAGAGACCCAGTACTTC. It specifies CASSPGTSGIQETQYF.

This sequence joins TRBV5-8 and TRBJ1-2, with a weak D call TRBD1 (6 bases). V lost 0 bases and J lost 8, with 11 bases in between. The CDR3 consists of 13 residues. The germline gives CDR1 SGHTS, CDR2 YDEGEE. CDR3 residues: CASSLVRGSGYTF. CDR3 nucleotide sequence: TGTGCCAGCAGCTTGGTCAGGGGATCAGGCTACACCTTC. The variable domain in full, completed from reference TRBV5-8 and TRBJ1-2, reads EAGVTQSPTHLIKTRGQQATLRCSPISGHTSVYWYQQALGLGLQFLLWYDEGEERNRGNFPPRFSGRQFPNYSSELNVNALELEDSALYLCASSLVRGSGYTFGSGTRLTVV.

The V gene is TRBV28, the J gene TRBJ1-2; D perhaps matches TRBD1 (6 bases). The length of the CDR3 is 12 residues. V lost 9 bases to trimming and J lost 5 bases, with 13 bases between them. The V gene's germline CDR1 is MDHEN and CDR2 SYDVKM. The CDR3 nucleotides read TGTGCCAGTTTAGGGGGGGCGTATGGCTACACCTTC. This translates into CASLGGAYGYTF.

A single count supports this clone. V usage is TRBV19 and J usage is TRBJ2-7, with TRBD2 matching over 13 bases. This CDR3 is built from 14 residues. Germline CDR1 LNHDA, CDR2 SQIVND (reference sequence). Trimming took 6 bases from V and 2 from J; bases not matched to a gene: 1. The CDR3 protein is CASRGTSGTYEQYF. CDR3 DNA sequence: TGTGCCAGTAGGGGGACTAGCGGGACCTACGAGCAGTACTTC.

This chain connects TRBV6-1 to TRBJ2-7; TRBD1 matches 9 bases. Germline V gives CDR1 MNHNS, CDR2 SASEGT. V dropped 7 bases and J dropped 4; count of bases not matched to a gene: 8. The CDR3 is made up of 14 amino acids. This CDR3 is CASIPEQGAYEQYF. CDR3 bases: TGTGCCAGCATCCCGGAACAGGGGGCGTACGAGCAGTACTTC.

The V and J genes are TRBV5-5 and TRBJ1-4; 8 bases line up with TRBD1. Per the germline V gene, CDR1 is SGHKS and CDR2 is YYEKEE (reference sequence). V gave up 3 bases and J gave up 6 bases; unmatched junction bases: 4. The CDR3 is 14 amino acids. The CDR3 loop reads CASSWTGLDEKLFF. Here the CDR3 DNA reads TGTGCCAGCAGCTGGACAGGGCTCGATGAAAAACTGTTTTTT.

CDR3 nucleotide sequence: TGTGCCAGCAGTCATTCTAGCGGGAGGGCCTACGAGCAGTACTTC. It codes for CASSHSSGRAYEQYF. This chain links TRBV13 with TRBJ2-7; 12 bases align to TRBD2. The germline CDR1 and CDR2 sequences are PRHDT and FYEKMQ (reference sequence). V gave up 6 bases and J gave up 2 bases; unmatched junction bases: 5. The CDR3 totals 15 residues.

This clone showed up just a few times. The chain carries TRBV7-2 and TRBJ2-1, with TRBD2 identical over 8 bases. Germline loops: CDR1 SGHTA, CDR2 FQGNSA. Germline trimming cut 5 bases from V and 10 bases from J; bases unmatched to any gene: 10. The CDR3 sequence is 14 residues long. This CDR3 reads CASSPLVAGLEQFF. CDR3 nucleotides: TGTGCCAGCAGCCCTCTAGTAGCGGGATTGGAGCAGTTCTTC.

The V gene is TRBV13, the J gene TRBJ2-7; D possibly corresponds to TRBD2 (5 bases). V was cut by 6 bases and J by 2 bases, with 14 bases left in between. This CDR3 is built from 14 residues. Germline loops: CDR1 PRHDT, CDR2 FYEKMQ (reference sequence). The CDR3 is CASRTEGLTYEQYF. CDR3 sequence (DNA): TGTGCCAGCAGGACTGAGGGCCTCACCTACGAGCAGTACTTC.

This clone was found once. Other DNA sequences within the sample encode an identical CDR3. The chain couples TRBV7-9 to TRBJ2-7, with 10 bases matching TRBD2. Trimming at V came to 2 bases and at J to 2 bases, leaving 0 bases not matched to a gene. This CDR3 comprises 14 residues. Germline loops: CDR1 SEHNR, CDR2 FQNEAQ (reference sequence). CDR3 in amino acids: CASSLLAGAYEQYF. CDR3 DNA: TGTGCCAGCAGCTTACTAGCGGGAGCCTACGAGCAGTACTTC.

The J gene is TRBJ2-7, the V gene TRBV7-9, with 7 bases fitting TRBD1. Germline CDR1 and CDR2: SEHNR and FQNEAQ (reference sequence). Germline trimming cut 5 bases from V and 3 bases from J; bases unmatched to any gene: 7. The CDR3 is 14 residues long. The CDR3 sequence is CASSTPGQHYEQYF. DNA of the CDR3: TGTGCCAGCAGCACCCCGGGACAGCACTACGAGCAGTACTTC.

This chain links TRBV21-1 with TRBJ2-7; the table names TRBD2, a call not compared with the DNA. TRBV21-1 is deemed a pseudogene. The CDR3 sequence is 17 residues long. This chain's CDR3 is CASTPWGLAGVSYEQYF. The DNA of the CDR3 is TGTGCCAGCACCCCTTGGGGACTAGCGGGAGTCTCCTACGAGCAGTACTTC.

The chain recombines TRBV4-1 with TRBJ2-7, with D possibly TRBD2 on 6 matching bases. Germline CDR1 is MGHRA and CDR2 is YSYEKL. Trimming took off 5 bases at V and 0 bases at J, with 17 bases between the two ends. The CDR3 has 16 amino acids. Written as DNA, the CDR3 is TGCGCCAGCAGCTTTATGTGGGGGGAGACCTCCTACGAGCAGTACTTC. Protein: CASSFMWGETSYEQYF.

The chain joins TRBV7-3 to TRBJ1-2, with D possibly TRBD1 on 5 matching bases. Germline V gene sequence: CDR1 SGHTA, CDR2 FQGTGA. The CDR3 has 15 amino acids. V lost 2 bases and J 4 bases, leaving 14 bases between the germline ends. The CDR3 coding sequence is TGTGCCAGCAGCTTAGATGCAGGGCCGGTCTATGGCTACACCTTC. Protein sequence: CASSLDAGPVYGYTF.

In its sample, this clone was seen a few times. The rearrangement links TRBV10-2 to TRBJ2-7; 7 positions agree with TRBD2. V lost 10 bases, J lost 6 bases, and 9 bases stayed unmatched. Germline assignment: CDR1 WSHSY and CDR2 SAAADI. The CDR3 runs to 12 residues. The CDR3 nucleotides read TGCGCCACCGAAATGGGCGGGAGCGAGCAGTACTTC. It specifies CATEMGGSEQYF.

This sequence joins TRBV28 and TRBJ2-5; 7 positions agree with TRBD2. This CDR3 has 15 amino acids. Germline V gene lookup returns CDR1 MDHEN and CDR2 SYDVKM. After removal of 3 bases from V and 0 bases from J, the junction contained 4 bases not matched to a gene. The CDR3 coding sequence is TGTGCCAGCAGTTTTCTGCGGGAGTACCAAGAGACCCAGTACTTC. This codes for CASSFLREYQETQYF. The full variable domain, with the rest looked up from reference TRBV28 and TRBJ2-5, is DVKVTQSSRYLVKRTGEKVFLECVQDMDHENMFWYRQDPGLGLRLIYFSYDVKMKEKGDIPEGYSVSREKKERFSLILESASTNQTSMYLCASSFLREYQETQYFGPGTRLLVL.

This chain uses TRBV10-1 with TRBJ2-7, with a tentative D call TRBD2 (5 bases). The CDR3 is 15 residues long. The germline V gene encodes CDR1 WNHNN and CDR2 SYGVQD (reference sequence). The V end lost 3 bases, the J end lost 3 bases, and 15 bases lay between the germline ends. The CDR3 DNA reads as TGCGCCAGCAGTGACCATAGTAAGGGAGACTACGAGCAGTACTTC. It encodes CASSDHSKGDYEQYF.

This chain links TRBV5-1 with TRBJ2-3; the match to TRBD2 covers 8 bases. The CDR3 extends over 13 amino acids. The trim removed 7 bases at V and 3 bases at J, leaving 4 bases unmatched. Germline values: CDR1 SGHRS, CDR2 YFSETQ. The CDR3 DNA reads TGCGCCAGCGCAGTAGCGGGAACAGATACGCAGTATTTT. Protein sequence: CASAVAGTDTQYF.

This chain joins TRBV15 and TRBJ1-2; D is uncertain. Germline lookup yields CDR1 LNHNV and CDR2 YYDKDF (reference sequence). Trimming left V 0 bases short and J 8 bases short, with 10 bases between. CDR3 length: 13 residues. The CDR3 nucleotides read TGTGCCACCAGCAGAGATGAGGGATGGGGCTACACCTTC. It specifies CATSRDEGWGYTF.

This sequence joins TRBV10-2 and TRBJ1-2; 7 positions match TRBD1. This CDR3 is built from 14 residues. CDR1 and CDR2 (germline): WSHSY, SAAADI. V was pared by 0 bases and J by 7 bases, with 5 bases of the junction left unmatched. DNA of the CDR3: TGCGCCAGCAGTGAGTCGACAGGGCGGGGTGGCTACACCTTC. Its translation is CASSESTGRGGYTF.